A single TCR beta chain is shown here with its context. Per the original data handling: Estimation of nucleated cell counts relied on the amplification of reference gene primers. TCRdb keeps only in-frame clones here, not all; method: immunoSEQ multiplex PCR. D and trimming come from the DNA, and the V and J calls and clone size come from that table. The table lists nearly 200,000 clones, 80% to 90% of them singletons. This entry belongs to a study of blood T cell repertoires in COVID-19. Study overall: COVID-19 samples, acute and convalescent, were from the United States, Italy and Spain. T cells, B-cell-depleted T cells, or PBMCs provided the cDNA or gDNA that served as material.

Trimming took 0 bases from V and 3 from J; bases not matched to a gene: 0. This CDR3 contains 15 residues. Germline V gene lookup returns CDR1 SGHRS and CDR2 YFSETQ. The genes are TRBV5-1 and TRBJ2-2; 9 bases fit TRBD1. Material for sequencing was peripheral blood. The TCR was taken from a human donor in a cohort sampled during active COVID-19. CDR3: CASSLGQGDTGELFF. The CDR3 coding sequence is TGCGCCAGCAGCTTGGGACAGGGGGACACCGGGGAGCTGTTTTTT.